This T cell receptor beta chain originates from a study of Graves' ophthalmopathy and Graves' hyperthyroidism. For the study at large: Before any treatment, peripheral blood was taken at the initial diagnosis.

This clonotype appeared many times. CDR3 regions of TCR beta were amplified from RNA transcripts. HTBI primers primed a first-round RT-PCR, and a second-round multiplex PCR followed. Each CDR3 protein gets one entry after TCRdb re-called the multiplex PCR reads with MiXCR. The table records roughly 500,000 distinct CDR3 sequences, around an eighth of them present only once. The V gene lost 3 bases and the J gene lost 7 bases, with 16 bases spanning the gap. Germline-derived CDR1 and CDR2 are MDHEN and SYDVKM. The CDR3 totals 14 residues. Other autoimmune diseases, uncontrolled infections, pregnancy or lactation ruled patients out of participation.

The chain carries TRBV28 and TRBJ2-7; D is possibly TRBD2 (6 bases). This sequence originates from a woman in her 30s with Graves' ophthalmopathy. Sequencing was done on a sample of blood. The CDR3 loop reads CASSFALSGEEQYF. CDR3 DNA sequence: TGTGCCAGCAGTTTCGCCCTCTCGGGGGAAGAGCAGTACTTC.